These T cell receptor beta chains were read from a single sample in a study of patients and donors after allogeneic stem cell transplantation. TCRdb redid the calling of the RT-PCR reads with MiXCR, one entry per CDR3 protein. Of some 880,000 distinct CDR3 sequences listed, about 20% are singletons. Sequenced sample: blood, either unsorted or a sorted T cell fraction (not recorded which). These receptor sequences come from a human donor who was either an allogeneic HSCT recipient or a stem cell or donor lymphocyte infusion donor (not recorded which). It is not recorded whose cells these are; they may come from a transplant donor. The CDR3 runs from the conserved cysteine through the conserved F or W. The D gene is left open where the match is weak. Expanded clones are given a class, and other clones once, few, many or no size at all.

>TRBJ2-3|17|TRBD2|few|TRBV12-3/TRBV12-4
TGTGCCAGCAGTTTTGGTCTAGCGGGGGGCGGGGGAGATACGCAGTATTTT
CASSFGLAGGGGDTQYF
>TRBJ2-7|15|TRBD2|few|TRBV20-1
TGCAGTGCTCACCGGACTAGCGGGAGCCCCTACGAGCAGTACTTC
CSAHRTSGSPYEQYF
>TRBJ2-2|16|.|.|TRBV19
TGTGCCAGTAGCAGCAGGGTCCCCCTTTACACCGGGGAGCTGTTTTTT
CASSSRVPLYTGELFF
>TRBJ2-3|14|TRBD2|many|TRBV7-7
TGTGCTAGCAGCATAGCGGGGGGTACAGATACGCAGTATTTT
CASSIAGGTDTQYF
>TRBJ2-1|17|TRBD2|many|TRBV10-3
TGTGCCATCAGCCAGACTAGCGGGAGGGCGTCATACAATGAGCAGTTCTTC
CAISQTSGRASYNEQFF
>TRBJ2-5|15|.|few|TRBV24-1
TGTGCCACCAGTGATCCCGCGGGGTATCAAGAGACCCAGTACTTC
CATSDPAGYQETQYF
>TRBJ1-6|15|.|.|TRBV4-3
TGCGCCAGCAGCCAAGATGGCGCCCCGGGCGAACCCCTCCACTTT
CASSQDGAPGEPLHF
>TRBJ2-7|18|TRBD1|few|TRBV5-5
TGTGCCAGCAGCTTGTCGGGACAGGGATTTCAGTTGTCCTACGAGCAGTACTTC
CASSLSGQGFQLSYEQYF
>TRBJ2-6|15|TRBD1|.|TRBV24-1
TGTGCCACCAGGGGGACAGTCTCTGGGGCCAACGTCCTGACTTTC
CATRGTVSGANVLTF
>TRBJ2-1|12|.|once|TRBV20-1
TGCAGTGCTAGAGTGGGTCGGAATGAGCAGTTCTTC
CSARVGRNEQFF
>TRBJ2-3|17|TRBD2|many|TRBV4-1
TGCGCCAGCAGCCAGGGACTAGCGATTCTTAGCACAGATACGCAGTATTTT
CASSQGLAILSTDTQYF
>TRBJ2-7|15|TRBD2|.|TRBV24-1
TGTGCCACCAGTGATTGTGGACTAGTCTGCCTCGAGCAGTACTTC
CATSDCGLVCLEQYF
>TRBJ2-1|14|TRBD2|few|TRBV19
TGTGCCAGTAGGGCCCCGGGAGGGTCCATGGAGCAGTTCTTC
CASRAPGGSMEQFF
>TRBJ2-7|13|.|few|TRBV10-3
TGTGCCATCTGCTCTGGGGCAAACTACGAGCAGTACTTC
CAICSGANYEQYF
>TRBJ1-1|15|.|few|TRBV5-1
TGCGCCAGCAGCCGTACGCAGGGGACGAACACTGAAGCTTTCTTT
CASSRTQGTNTEAFF
>TRBJ2-7|15|.|.|TRBV20-1
TGCAGTGCGAAGTCGGGGGCCCGGTCCTACGATGGGCAGTACTTC
CSAKSGARSYDGQYF
>TRBJ1-3|15|TRBD1|.|TRBV7-9
TGTGCCAGCAGCTTTGACAGGGGGTCTGGAAACACCATATATTTT
CASSFDRGSGNTIYF
>TRBJ2-5|16|TRBD2|.|TRBV7-2
TGTGCCAGCAGCACCCGACTAGCGGGGGGGCGGGAGACCCAGTACTTC
CASSTRLAGGRETQYF
>TRBJ1-1|15|TRBD1|.|TRBV12-5
TGTGCTAGTGGACCCAGGACAGGGAGCGCCGCTGAAGCTTTCTTT
CASGPRTGSAAEAFF
>TRBJ2-5|15|TRBD2|once|TRBV7-2
TGTGCCAGCAGCTTAGGGACTAGAAACCAAGAGACCCAGTACTTC
CASSLGTRNQETQYF
>TRBJ1-1|16|.|many|TRBV28
TGTGCCAGCGTTCCCCGCGGCACAGCAACGAACACTGAAGCTTTCTTT
CASVPRGTATNTEAFF
>TRBJ1-1|13|.|.|TRBV5-1
TGCGCCAGCAGCCCCAACCAAGGCACTGAAGCTTTCTTT
CASSPNQGTEAFF
>TRBJ1-1|15|TRBD1|.|TRBV4-1
TGCGCCAGCAGCCATGATACAGGGGGCCCCACTGAAGCTTTCTTT
CASSHDTGGPTEAFF
>TRBJ1-1|17|TRBD1|few|TRBV9
TGTGCCAGCAGCGAGATGGACAGGGGAAGATCGAACACTGAAGCTTTCTTT
CASSEMDRGRSNTEAFF
>TRBJ2-7|13|.|.|TRBV29-1
TGCAGCGTTGATCAGGGGCTTCCGTACGAGCAGTACTTC
CSVDQGLPYEQYF
>TRBJ1-1|14|.|.|TRBV12-5
TGTGCTAGTGGCCCTGACAGCATGAACACTGAAGCTTTCTTT
CASGPDSMNTEAFF
>TRBJ2-3|19|TRBD2|.|TRBV15
TGTGCCACCAGCAGGGCGGGCCTAGCGGGGGGACTCAGCACAGATACGCAGTATTTT
CATSRAGLAGGLSTDTQYF
>TRBJ1-2|13|.|.|TRBV10-3
TGTGCCATCAGTGAGAGTCCGGGCTATGGCTACACCTTC
CAISESPGYGYTF
>TRBJ2-3|15|TRBD2|.|TRBV20-1
TGCAGTGCTATCCCTCTAGCGGGGGGGATGGATACGCAGTATTTT
CSAIPLAGGMDTQYF
>TRBJ1-6|16|TRBD1|few|TRBV20-1
TGCAGTGCTAGAGATAGGCGGACAGGGGGCAATTCACCCCTCCACTTT
CSARDRRTGGNSPLHF
>TRBJ2-7|16|TRBD2|.|TRBV2
TGTGCCAGCAGAACCGCCGGGACTAGCGGGAGTATTAGGCAGTACTTC
CASRTAGTSGSIRQYF
>TRBJ1-1|14|.|few|TRBV12-3/TRBV12-4
TGTGCCAGCACCTCACAGGGATTGTACACTGAAGCTTTCTTT
CASTSQGLYTEAFF
>TRBJ2-3|15|.|.|TRBV20-1
TGCAGTGCTAGGATCACCCGACGGGGCACAGATACGCAGTATTTT
CSARITRRGTDTQYF
>TRBJ1-3|15|TRBD1|many|TRBV12-3/TRBV12-4
TGTGCCAGCAGTTTGACAGGGAGCTCTGGAAACACCATATATTTT
CASSLTGSSGNTIYF
>TRBJ1-4|13|.|few|TRBV7-9
TGTGCCAGCAGCATCATCTATAATGAAAAACTGTTTTTT
CASSIIYNEKLFF
>TRBJ2-1|15|.|few|TRBV6-2/TRBV6-3
TGTGCCAGCAGCCTAGGTCTAGGGACCTACAATGAGCAGTTCTTC
CASSLGLGTYNEQFF
>TRBJ1-1|15|.|.|TRBV5-1
TGCGCCAGCAGCTTGCGAGACGTGGGAAACACTGAAGCTTTCTTT
CASSLRDVGNTEAFF
>TRBJ2-7|13|.|.|TRBV7-9
TGTGCCAGCAGCTCGGCCCCCCGGGTCGAGCAGTACTTC
CASSSAPRVEQYF
>TRBJ2-6|18|TRBD1|.|TRBV18
TGTGCCAGCTCACCAACCGGACAGGGAAGATCTGGGGCCAACGTCCTGACTTTC
CASSPTGQGRSGANVLTF
>TRBJ2-7|16|.|.|TRBV4-1
TGCGCCAGCAGCCAGTTCACAGGAGGGGGTCTTATGGAGCAGTACTTC
CASSQFTGGGLMEQYF